These 22 T cell receptor beta chains were sequenced from one sample in a study of blood T cell repertoires in COVID-19. Profiling relied on immunoSEQ multiplex PCR, and the TCRdb table lists in-frame clones only, not all of them. The sample holds 150,000 or so clones; less than 80% are singletons and the top ten take approximately 4.5%. Sequencing input: peripheral blood. Receptors were obtained from a woman of 80 years or more with active or convalescent COVID-19.

The chain has TRBV28 and TRBJ1-4; TRBD1 matches 10 bases. The length of the CDR3 is 15 residues. From germline, CDR1 is MDHEN and CDR2 SYDVKM. Unmatched junction bases numbered 1, after V lost 6 bases and J lost 0 bases. The CDR3 nucleotides read TGTGCCAGCAGGACAGGGGGCGCAACTAATGAAAAACTGTTTTTT. Its protein product is CASRTGGATNEKLFF.

The CDR3 DNA sequence: TGTGCCAGAAGCTTGGGTAGCGCGAACGGCATTACAAATAGCAATCAGCCCCAGCATTTT. It translates to CARSLGSANGITNSNQPQHF. The chain combines TRBV7-5 with TRBJ1-5. TRBV7-5 constitutes a pseudogene. This CDR3 has 20 residues.

The chain carries TRBV6-5 and TRBJ1-2; tentatively, D is TRBD1 (5 bases). Per germline, CDR1 MNHEY and CDR2 SVGAGI. The CDR3 extends over 13 amino acids. V lost 2 bases and J 7 bases, leaving 11 bases between the germline ends. The CDR3 region is CASSYEGDSGYTF. The CDR3 DNA reads as TGTGCCAGCAGTTACGAAGGGGATAGTGGCTACACCTTC.

The CDR3 nucleotides are TGTGCCAGCAGCTCCGGACAGGGGAGGGTTGATACGCAGTATTTT. This gives the protein CASSSGQGRVDTQYF. The chain uses TRBV5-6 and TRBJ2-3, with 9 positions matching TRBD1. The CDR3 extends over 15 amino acids. CDR1 is SGHDT, CDR2 YYEEEE, per germline. V shed 3 bases, J shed 6 bases, and the junction held 8 bases outside the gene matches. The full variable domain, completed using reference TRBV5-6 and TRBJ2-3, is DAGVTQSPTHLIKTRGQQVTLRCSPKSGHDTVSWYQQALGQGPQFIFQYYEEEERQRGNFPDRFSGHQFPNYSSELNVNALLLGDSALYLCASSSGQGRVDTQYFGPGTRLTVL.

A remark on this clone: The same CDR3 arises from other DNA sequences in this sample as well. The gene calls are TRBV7-9 and TRBJ1-5, with D maybe TRBD1 (6 bases). V was trimmed by 5 bases and J by 4 bases, leaving 12 bases between them. CDR3 length equals 14 residues. Germline CDR1 is SEHNR and CDR2 is FQNEAQ (reference sequence). Written as DNA, the CDR3 is TGTGCCAGCAGCCCGACAGGATCTAATCAGCCCCAGCATTTT. Its protein product is CASSPTGSNQPQHF.

This chain joins TRBV4-3 and TRBJ2-3, with D possibly TRBD2 on 7 matching bases. V was cut by 4 bases and J by 5 bases, with 16 bases left in between. Germline CDR1 LGHNA, CDR2 YSLEER. CDR3 size: 15 residues. The CDR3 region has the DNA TGCGCCAGCAGCCTCTCGGCGGGGGCCGGAGATACGCAGTATTTT. It specifies CASSLSAGAGDTQYF.

CDR3 sequence: CASSHLQGFNQPQHF. CDR3 nucleotide sequence: TGCGCCAGCAGCCACCTACAGGGATTCAATCAGCCCCAGCATTTT. This chain links TRBV4-1 with TRBJ1-5; tentative D call: TRBD1 (6 bases). The CDR3 covers 15 residues. Trimming pared 3 bases from V and 3 bases from J, leaving 12 bases between. Germline CDR1 is MGHRA and CDR2 is YSYEKL.

This clone was counted at least ten times. This chain connects TRBV2 to TRBJ1-1; tentatively, D is TRBD1 (6 bases). Deletions cut 7 bases from V and 2 bases from J, with 20 bases between. The CDR3 spans 16 residues. Germline V gene data show CDR1 as SNHLY and CDR2 as FYNNEI. The CDR3 coding sequence is TGTGCCAGCACCCGTTGGGGTGGGACAAGTAACACTGAAGCTTTCTTT. It is translated as CASTRWGGTSNTEAFF.

The chain is built from TRBV15 and TRBJ1-2, with TRBD1 matching 7 bases. The V and J ends lost 4 bases and 3 bases, in that order; junction bases with no gene match: 8. The CDR3 extends over 15 amino acids. CDR1 is LNHNV and CDR2 is YYDKDF in the germline V gene (reference sequence). The DNA for the CDR3 is TGTGCCACCAGCACTAGACAGGGTAAAGACTATGGCTACACCTTC. This translates into CATSTRQGKDYGYTF. The whole variable domain, remainder taken from reference TRBV15 and TRBJ1-2, is DAMVIQNPRYQVTQFGKPVTLSCSQTLNHNVMYWYQQKSSQAPKLLFHYYDKDFNNEADTPDNFQSRRPNTSFCFLDIRSPGLGDTAMYLCATSTRQGKDYGYTFGSGTRLTVV.

Comments on this clone: Other nucleotide sequences in the sample specify the same CDR3. The chain employs TRBV7-8 and TRBJ1-5; TRBD1 aligns across 10 bases. Germline V gene sequence: CDR1 SGHVS, CDR2 FQNEAQ. The junction had 1 base not matched to a gene; V was cut back by 0 bases and J by 2 bases. The CDR3 is 16 amino acids. This CDR3 reads CASSLAGTGGNQPQHF. Written as DNA, the CDR3 is TGTGCCAGCAGCTTAGCGGGGACAGGGGGCAATCAGCCCCAGCATTTT.

This clone has a single count. The rearrangement joins TRBV6-1 to TRBJ2-1; TRBD2 agrees at 8 bases. With V trimmed by 2 bases and J by 7 bases, 10 bases remained unmatched. The V gene's germline CDR1 is MNHNS and CDR2 SASEGT. The CDR3 sequence is 16 residues long. The CDR3 nucleotides read TGTGCCAGCAGTGAAACCCTCTCGGGGGGGAGGAATGAGCAGTTCTTC. As protein: CASSETLSGGRNEQFF.

This chain uses TRBV9 with TRBJ2-3, with 8 nucleotides matching TRBD2. Germline V gene lookup returns CDR1 SGDLS and CDR2 YYNGEE. The CDR3 loop spans 15 amino acids. V lost 1 base to trimming and J lost 1 base; unmatched junction nucleotides: 2. Here the CDR3 reads CASSVQAGGTDTQYF. As DNA, the CDR3 is TGTGCCAGCAGCGTACAAGCGGGGGGCACAGATACGCAGTATTTT. Drawing the rest from reference TRBV9 and TRBJ2-3, the complete variable domain is DSGVTQTPKHLITATGQRVTLRCSPRSGDLSVYWYQQSLDQGLQFLIQYYNGEERAKGNILERFSAQQFPDLHSELNLSSLELGDSALYFCASSVQAGGTDTQYFGPGTRLTVL.

This rearrangement joins TRBV2 to TRBJ1-4, with D hard to call. This CDR3 has 14 amino acids. CDR1 is SNHLY, CDR2 FYNNEI, per germline. V lost 10 bases and J 0 bases, leaving 12 bases between the germline ends. DNA for the CDR3: TGTGCCACCCGCGTAAGCTCAACTAATGAAAAACTGTTTTTT. Protein sequence: CATRVSSTNEKLFF.

This chain uses TRBV4-1 with TRBJ2-7; 9 positions agree with TRBD1. Looked up from germline, CDR1 is MGHRA and CDR2 is YSYEKL. V dropped 5 bases and J dropped 2; count of bases not matched to a gene: 7. The CDR3 runs 15 residues. CDR3 nucleotides: TGCGCCAGCAGCGCAGAGGGGACAGGGACCTACGAGCAGTACTTC. Protein product: CASSAEGTGTYEQYF.

The CDR3 sequence: CASSQLDGGGSPLHF. CDR3 sequence (DNA): TGCGCCAGCAGCCAACTGGACGGGGGAGGTTCACCCCTCCACTTT. This sequence joins TRBV4-1 and TRBJ1-6; weak D call: TRBD1 (5 bases). Germline assignment: CDR1 MGHRA and CDR2 YSYEKL. This CDR3 has 15 residues. V was trimmed by 2 bases and J by 9 bases, leaving 14 bases between them.

The gene calls are TRBV28 and TRBJ2-1, with TRBD2 matching over 8 bases. V shed 5 bases and J 5 bases; nucleotides not matched to a gene: 5. CDR1 and CDR2 from the germline V gene are MDHEN and SYDVKM. The CDR3 is 14 residues long. CDR3 sequence reads: CASSPSGGHNEQFF. CDR3 in DNA: TGTGCCAGCAGTCCCAGCGGGGGCCACAATGAGCAGTTCTTC.

With regard to this clone: The sample carries other DNA sequences with the same CDR3. V and J are TRBV18 and TRBJ2-1, with no clear D. Trimming shortened V by 3 bases and J by 6 bases, and 9 bases separated the two germline ends. The CDR3 spans 13 residues. The V gene's germline CDR1 is KGHSH and CDR2 LQKENI. The CDR3 DNA is TGTGCCAGCTCACCCAATCGCGGCAATGAGCAGTTCTTC. As protein: CASSPNRGNEQFF.

This clone was seen a handful of times. The chain has TRBV7-9 and TRBJ2-5; D is ambiguous. This CDR3 has 13 residues. Germline-derived CDR1 and CDR2 are SEHNR and FQNEAQ (reference sequence). Trimming took 4 bases from V and 2 from J, leaving 8 bases between them. CDR3 sequence: CASSSQTQETQYF. For the CDR3, the DNA is TGTGCCAGCAGCTCCCAAACACAAGAGACCCAGTACTTC.

The chain uses TRBV10-3 and TRBJ2-5; TRBD2 agrees at 8 bases. Germline V gene data show CDR1 as ENHRY and CDR2 as SYGVKD. The CDR3 is made up of 14 amino acids. Trimming at V came to 2 bases and at J to 5 bases, leaving 4 bases not matched to a gene. As DNA, the CDR3 is TGTGCCATCAGTGAGCGGGGGGGCCCGGAGACCCAGTACTTC. Its protein is CAISERGGPETQYF.

The rearrangement joins TRBV10-2 to TRBJ1-2; D might be TRBD1 (6 bases). The CDR3 is made up of 15 amino acids. Germline CDR1 and CDR2: WSHSY and SAAADI. V was pared by 3 bases and J by 5 bases, with 16 bases between. This chain's CDR3 is CASSDGPSGAYGYTF. CDR3 nucleotide sequence: TGCGCCAGCAGTGACGGGCCCTCAGGGGCTTATGGCTACACCTTC.

The chain couples TRBV2 to TRBJ2-1; no clear D gene. The ends were cut back, 1 base at V and 6 bases at J, with 7 bases in the middle. The CDR3 length is 13 residues. Looked up from germline, CDR1 is SNHLY and CDR2 is FYNNEI. The CDR3, as DNA: TGTGCCAGCAGTGAAGGACTCCTCAATGAGCAGTTCTTC. As protein: CASSEGLLNEQFF.

The chain recombines TRBV5-4 with TRBJ2-7; TRBD2 agrees at 8 bases. V shed 4 bases and J 4 bases; nucleotides not matched to a gene: 10. The CDR3 loop spans 15 amino acids. Germline CDR1 and CDR2: SGHNT and YYREEE (reference sequence). CDR3 sequence (DNA): TGTGCCAGCAGCCGGGCGGGGGGCCCGGGGTACGAGCAGTACTTC. Residues: CASSRAGGPGYEQYF.